The clone carrying this T cell receptor beta chain was observed a few times. The repertoire was sequenced with immunoSEQ multiplex PCR; TCRdb's copy has only in-frame clones and lacks some. The sample yields some 660,000 clones, 80% to 90% seen once. The data derive from a study of shared T cell receptors in the human thymus. The CDR3 runs 15 residues. Germline CDR1 and CDR2: SGHDT and YYEEEE. Trimming took 2 bases from V and 4 from J, leaving 12 bases between them. In addition, the sample was reused for a study of human thymus T cells.

The receptor's source is a boy in the first two years of life with a congenital heart defect. The sequencing input was thymocytes. This chain uses TRBV5-6 with TRBJ1-4, with TRBD1 as a possible D gene (6 bases). CDR3 sequence (DNA): TGTGCCAGCAGCTTTAGGGGGATTGTTAATGAAAAACTGTTTTTT. Protein product: CASSFRGIVNEKLFF.